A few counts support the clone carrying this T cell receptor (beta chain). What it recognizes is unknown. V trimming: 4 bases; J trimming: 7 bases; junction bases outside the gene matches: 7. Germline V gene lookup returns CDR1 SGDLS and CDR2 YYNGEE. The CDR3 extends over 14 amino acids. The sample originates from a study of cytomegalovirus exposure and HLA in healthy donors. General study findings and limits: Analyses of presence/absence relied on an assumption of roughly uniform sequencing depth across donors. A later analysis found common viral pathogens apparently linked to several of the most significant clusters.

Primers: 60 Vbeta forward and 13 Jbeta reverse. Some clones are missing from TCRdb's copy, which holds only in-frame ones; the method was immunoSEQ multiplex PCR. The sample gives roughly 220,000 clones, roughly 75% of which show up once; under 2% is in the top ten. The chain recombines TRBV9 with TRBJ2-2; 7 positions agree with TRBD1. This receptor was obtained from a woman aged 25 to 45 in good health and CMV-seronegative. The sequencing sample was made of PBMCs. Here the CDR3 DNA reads TGTGCCAGCAGCATAACAGGGGCGGGCGGGGAGCTGTTTTTT. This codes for CASSITGAGGELFF.